A single T cell receptor beta chain is shown here with its context. The data belong to a study of blood T cell repertoires in COVID-19. Study-level information: The study drew acute and convalescent COVID-19 samples from the United States, Italy and Spain.

Clinical histories supplied by participants themselves formed the basis of cohort assignment. Produced via immunoSEQ multiplex PCR; TCRdb's table is partial and in-frame only. Of fewer than 400,000 clones in the sample, 75% to 90% were seen once. Trimming cost V 8 bases and J 1 base; bases outside gene matches: 10. This CDR3 region has 16 residues. V is TRBV6-7 and J is TRBJ2-1; 8 bases match TRBD2. TRBV6-7 is flagged as an ORF with uncertain function. Sequencing was performed on PBMCs or T cells enriched from blood (not recorded which). The source of this sequence is a man aged 25-40 years who had recovered from COVID-19. CDR3 nucleotides: TGTGCCAGCGGGGTGCAAGCGGGAGAGTCCTACAATGAGCAGTTCTTC. It is translated as CASGVQAGESYNEQFF.